The clone carrying this TCR beta chain was picked up a small number of times. What it binds is unknown. This entry belongs to a study of beta chain features in type 1 diabetes. The isolated RNA, all of it, was reverse transcribed, so expressed TCRB transcripts were what got sequenced. The data were produced by immunoSEQ multiplex PCR, yet TCRdb's version contains in-frame clones alone and is incomplete. Of some 180,000 clones listed, about 13% are singletons. Cell sorting via CD45RO/CCR7/CD25/CD127/CD95/CD27 was performed to obtain CD4+ naive, central memory, regulatory and stem cell-like memory cells. Findings and limits, study-wide: The naive, central memory and Treg TCRB repertoires of patients appeared to be more similar to one another than those of healthy donors.

This CDR3 is 14 amino acids long. From germline, CDR1 is LNHNV and CDR2 YYDKDF (reference sequence). Trimming took off 8 bases at V and 2 bases at J, with 13 bases between the two ends. The sample consisted of central memory CD4+ T cells from blood. This chain connects TRBV15 to TRBJ2-1; no clear D. The sequence was obtained from a woman aged 18-29 years in good health. CDR3 DNA sequence: TGTGCCACCGCTCCACGGCGGACCTACAATGAGCAGTTCTTC. Its protein product is CATAPRRTYNEQFF. Based on the CDR3 plus reference TRBV15 and TRBJ2-1, the full variable domain is DAMVIQNPRYQVTQFGKPVTLSCSQTLNHNVMYWYQQKSSQAPKLLFHYYDKDFNNEADTPDNFQSRRPNTSFCFLDIRSPGLGDTAMYLCATAPRRTYNEQFFGPGTRLTVL.